Listed below are T cell receptor beta chains from one sample, sequenced in a study of blood T cell repertoires in COVID-19. Here immunoSEQ multiplex PCR was the method, and the copy in TCRdb shows in-frame clones only, minus some. The sample yields over 70,000 clones, about 80% seen once. The source material was peripheral blood. The receptors derive from a man aged 30-40 years with COVID-19, enrolled during active disease. Both conserved end residues are part of each CDR3. Fields, in order: clone size, D gene, V gene, J gene, CDR3 DNA, CDR3 protein. The D gene is left open where the match is weak. The size of a clone is reported for some rows only, either as once, few or many, or as a class for expanded clones.

>NA|TRBD1|TRBV10-1|TRBJ1-5
TGCGCCAGCCGGACAGGGCGCAAGCCCCAGCATTTT
CASRTGRKPQHF
>NA|NA|TRBV29-1|TRBJ1-3
TGCAGCGTCGAGGGAGGGGGTGGAAACACCATATATTTT
CSVEGGGGNTIYF
>NA|NA|TRBV15|TRBJ1-6
TGTGCCACCAGCAGGACCAGGGAATCACCCCTCCACTTT
CATSRTRESPLHF
>NA|NA|TRBV9|TRBJ2-3
TGTGCCAGCAGCCCTCTTGGGGGATGGAGGGCAGATACGCAGTATTTT
CASSPLGGWRADTQYF
>NA|NA|TRBV6-5|TRBJ2-7
TGTGCCAGTAGGGAGGACGGCGCCTACGAGCAGTACTTC
CASREDGAYEQYF
>once|TRBD1|TRBV6-5|TRBJ2-1
TGTGCCAGCAGTTACCTGACAGGGGGCAATGAGCAGTTCTTC
CASSYLTGGNEQFF
>NA|NA|TRBV9|TRBJ2-7
TGTGCCAGCAGCGTAGCGACTAACTCCTACGAGCAGTACTTC
CASSVATNSYEQYF
>NA|TRBD1|TRBV2|TRBJ1-6
TGTGCCAGCAGTGACCCCGGACAGGGTGGCTCACCCCTCCACTTT
CASSDPGQGGSPLHF
>NA|NA|TRBV9|TRBJ2-3
TGTGCCAGCAGCGGGGGACTGACTTCCACAGATACGCAGTATTTT
CASSGGLTSTDTQYF
>NA|NA|TRBV5-4|TRBJ1-2
TGTGCCAGCAGCTTGGCGGGGTTGGACTATGGCTACACCTTC
CASSLAGLDYGYTF
>NA|NA|TRBV28|TRBJ1-2
TGTGCCAGCAGTTTATCCCCCTCCTATGGCTACACCTTC
CASSLSPSYGYTF
>NA|NA|TRBV5-6|TRBJ2-4
TGTGCCAGCAGCTTTTATGAGTTAGCCAAAAACATTCAGTACTTC
CASSFYELAKNIQYF
>NA|NA|TRBV29-1|TRBJ2-1
TGCAGCGTTACCGGGACCTACAATGAGCAGTTCTTC
CSVTGTYNEQFF
>once|NA|TRBV30|TRBJ1-5
TGTGCCTGGAGTAGGGGAAGGCAGCCCCAGCATTTT
CAWSRGRQPQHF
>NA|NA|TRBV6-5|TRBJ2-5
TGTGCCAGCAGTTACACGGGGTTTGGAGAGACCCAGTACTTC
CASSYTGFGETQYF
>NA|TRBD1|TRBV11-2|TRBJ1-6
TGTGCCAGCAGCCCCCTGGGACAGGGAGATTCACCCCTCCACTTT
CASSPLGQGDSPLHF